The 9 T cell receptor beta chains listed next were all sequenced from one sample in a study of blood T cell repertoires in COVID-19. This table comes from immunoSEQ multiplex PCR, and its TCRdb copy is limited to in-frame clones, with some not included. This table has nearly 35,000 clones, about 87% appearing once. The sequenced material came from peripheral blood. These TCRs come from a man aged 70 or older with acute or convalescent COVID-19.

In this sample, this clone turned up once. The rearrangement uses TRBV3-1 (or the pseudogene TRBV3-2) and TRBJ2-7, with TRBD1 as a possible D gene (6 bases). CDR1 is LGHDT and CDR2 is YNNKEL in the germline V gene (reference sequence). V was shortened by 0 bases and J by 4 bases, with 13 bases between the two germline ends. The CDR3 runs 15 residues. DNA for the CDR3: TGTGCCAGCAGCCAAGAAACCAGGGGAAGTTACGAGCAGTACTTC. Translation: CASSQETRGSYEQYF.

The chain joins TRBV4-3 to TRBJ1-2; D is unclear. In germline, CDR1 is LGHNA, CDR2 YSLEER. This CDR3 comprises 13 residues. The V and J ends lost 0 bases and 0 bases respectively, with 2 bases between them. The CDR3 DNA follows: TGCGCCAGCAGCCAAGATACTAACTATGGCTACACCTTC. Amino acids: CASSQDTNYGYTF.

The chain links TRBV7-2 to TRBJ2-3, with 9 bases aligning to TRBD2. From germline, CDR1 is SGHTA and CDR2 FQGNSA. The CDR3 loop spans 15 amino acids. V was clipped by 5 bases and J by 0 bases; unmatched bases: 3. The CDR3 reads CASSASGISTDTQYF. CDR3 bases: TGTGCCAGCAGCGCTAGCGGGATTAGCACAGATACGCAGTATTTT.

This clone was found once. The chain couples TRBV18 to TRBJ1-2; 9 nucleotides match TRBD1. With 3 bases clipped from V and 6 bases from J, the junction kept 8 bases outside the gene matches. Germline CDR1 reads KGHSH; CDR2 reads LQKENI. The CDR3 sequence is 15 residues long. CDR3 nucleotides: TGTGCCAGCTCACCTTCGAGTGGGACAGGGAATGGCTACACCTTC. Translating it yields CASSPSSGTGNGYTF.

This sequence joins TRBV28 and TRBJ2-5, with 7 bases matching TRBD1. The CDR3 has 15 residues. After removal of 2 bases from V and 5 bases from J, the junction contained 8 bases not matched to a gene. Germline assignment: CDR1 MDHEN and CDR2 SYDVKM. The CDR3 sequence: CASSLGAGGAETQYF. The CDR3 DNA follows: TGTGCCAGCAGTTTAGGGGCAGGGGGAGCGGAGACCCAGTACTTC.

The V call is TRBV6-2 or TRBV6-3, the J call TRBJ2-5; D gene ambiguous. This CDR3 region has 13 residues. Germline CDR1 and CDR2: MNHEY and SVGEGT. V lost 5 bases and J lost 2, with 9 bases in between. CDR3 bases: TGTGCCAGCAGTCGACTGAGACAAGAGACCCAGTACTTC. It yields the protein CASSRLRQETQYF.

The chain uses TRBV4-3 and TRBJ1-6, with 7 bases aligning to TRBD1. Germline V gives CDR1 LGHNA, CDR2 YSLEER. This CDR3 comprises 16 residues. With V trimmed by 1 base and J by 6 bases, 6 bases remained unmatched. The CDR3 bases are TGCGCCAGCAGCCAAGGCGCAGGGGGAGGTAATTCACCCCTCCACTTT. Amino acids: CASSQGAGGGNSPLHF.

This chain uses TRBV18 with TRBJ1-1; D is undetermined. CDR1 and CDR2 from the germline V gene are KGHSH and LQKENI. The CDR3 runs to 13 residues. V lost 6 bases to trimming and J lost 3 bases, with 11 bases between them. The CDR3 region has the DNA TGTGCCAGCTCCCCCTCGAGGGACACTGAAGCTTTCTTT. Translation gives CASSPSRDTEAFF.

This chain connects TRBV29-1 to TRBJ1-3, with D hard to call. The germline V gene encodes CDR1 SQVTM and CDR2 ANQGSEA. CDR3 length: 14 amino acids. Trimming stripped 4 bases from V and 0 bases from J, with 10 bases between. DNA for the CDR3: TGCAGCGTTGCCACCGCCGGCTCTGGAAACACCATATATTTT. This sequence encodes CSVATAGSGNTIYF.